This T cell receptor beta chain was recovered during a study of a mutant IDH1 vaccine in newly diagnosed glioma. Looking at the study overall: Patients were started on vaccination 4-6 weeks after radiotherapy alone, or with temozolomide cycles.

This CDR3 region has 14 residues. Germline CDR1 reads SGHRS; CDR2 reads YFSETQ. V lost 1 base to trimming and J lost 5 bases, with 12 bases between them. Worth noting for this clone: Its antigen is not known.

Time point: week 35, safety follow-up. Vaccination comprised doses that each held 300 ug of mutant IDH1 20-mer peptide, plus topical imiquimod. Measured with immunoSEQ multiplex PCR; TCRdb has only the in-frame clones, and not every one. The sample gives some 30,000 clones, about four fifths of which show up once; about 16% is in the top ten. The chain carries TRBV5-1 and TRBJ2-5; D is unresolved. This specimen consisted of PBMCs, obtained from a glioma patient whose treatment included an IDH1 peptide vaccine. This clonotype originated in a man aged 30 to 45 with glioma. CDR3 protein: CASSLLARSETQYF. In DNA form, the CDR3 reads TGCGCCAGCAGCTTGCTTGCGAGGTCGGAGACCCAGTACTTC. Using reference TRBV5-1 and TRBJ2-5 for the parts outside the CDR3, the full variable domain is KAGVTQTPRYLIKTRGQQVTLSCSPISGHRSVSWYQQTPGQGLQFLFEYFSETQRNKGNFPGRFSGRQFSNSRSEMNVSTLELGDSALYLCASSLLARSETQYFGPGTRLLVL.